This TCR beta chain was recovered during a study of cytomegalovirus exposure and HLA in healthy donors. Study-wide results and limits: Researchers reported in a later analysis that a missense DCLRE1C variant was tied to TCR beta V- and J-gene trimming.

Comments on this clone: Its antigen is unknown.

The PCR employed 60 Vbeta primers together with 13 Jbeta primers. The method was immunoSEQ multiplex PCR; TCRdb's version includes in-frame clones alone and lacks a portion of them. This table lists 35,000 to 45,000 clones. The CDR3 sequence is 14 residues long. The ends were cut back, 6 bases at V and 2 bases at J, with 12 bases in the middle. Germline loops: CDR1 LNHDA, CDR2 SQIVND (reference sequence). The chain is built from TRBV19 and TRBJ2-3; possible D gene TRBD1, 6 bases. The sample taken for sequencing was PBMCs. The source of this sequence is a man aged 40-49 years in good health and CMV-seropositive. The CDR3 DNA is TGTGCCAGTAGACGAGGACAGTACACAGATACGCAGTATTTT. Translated, it gives CASRRGQYTDTQYF.